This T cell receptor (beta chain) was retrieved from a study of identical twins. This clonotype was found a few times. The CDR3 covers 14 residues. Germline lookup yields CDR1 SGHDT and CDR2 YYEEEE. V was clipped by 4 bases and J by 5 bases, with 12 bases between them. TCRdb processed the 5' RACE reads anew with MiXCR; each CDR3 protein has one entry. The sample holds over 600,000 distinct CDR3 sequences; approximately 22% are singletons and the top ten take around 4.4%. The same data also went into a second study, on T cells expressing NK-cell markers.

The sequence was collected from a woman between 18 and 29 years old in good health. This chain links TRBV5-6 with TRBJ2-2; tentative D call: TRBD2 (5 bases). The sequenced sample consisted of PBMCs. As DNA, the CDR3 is TGTGCCAGCAGCCCCGGACGAGGGACCGGGGAGCTGTTTTTT. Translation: CASSPGRGTGELFF.